Shown below are 24 T cell receptor beta chains from a single sample sequenced in a study of regulatory T cells in long-lasting Graves disease. The time point: newly diagnosed GD, antithyroid drugs for less than 3 months. From PBMCs, RNA was extracted and then used to make the TCR library. Assembly of TCR beta libraries relied on iRepertoire HTBI primers together with Arm-PCR of CDR3 regions. A single record per CDR3 protein comes from TCRdb applying MiXCR to the multiplex PCR reads. In the table there are approximately 250,000 distinct CDR3 sequences, approximately 16% of which are singletons. This specimen consisted of peripheral blood mononuclear cells (PBMCs), obtained at new diagnosis, from a patient treated with antithyroid drugs. Receptor source: a female donor with Graves disease.

This clonotype was counted ten times or more. The CDR3 does not end in the conserved phenylalanine or tryptophan, so this is likely a read error. No DNA is shown, since the ends of the CDR3 on it are uncertain; the CDR3 is the one TCRdb lists. The CDR3 here is CASSPPGTSGSPSQV. This rearrangement joins TRBV18 to TRBJ2-1; the D call TRBD2 from the table was never checked on the DNA. The length of the CDR3 is 15 amino acids, counting both ends. Germline CDR1 is KGHSH and CDR2 is LQKENI.

In this sample, this clonotype turned up many times. CDR3 sequence reads: CASSQDWGLAGAPNTGELFF. The CDR3 DNA is TGCGCCAGCAGCCAAGATTGGGGGCTAGCGGGAGCCCCCAACACCGGGGAGCTGTTTTTT. The chain recombines TRBV4-1 with TRBJ2-2; TRBD2 aligns across 10 bases. The CDR3 contains 20 residues. The germline gives CDR1 MGHRA, CDR2 YSYEKL. The trim removed 0 bases at V and 2 bases at J, leaving 12 bases unmatched.

This clonotype has at least ten counts. The chain is built from TRBV7-9 and TRBJ1-4; D is uncertain. The CDR3 spans 16 residues. V gave up 3 bases and J gave up 8 bases, with 19 bases separating them. Germline V lookup: CDR1 SEHNR, CDR2 FQNEAQ (reference sequence). CDR3 sequence (DNA): TGTGCCAGCAGCTTCGGTGGATCTGGGCGAGAAGAAAAACTGTTTTTT. Translation gives CASSFGGSGREEKLFF.

This clonotype has ten or more counts. The CDR3 coding sequence is TGTGCCAGCAGTAGACAGGGGTACACTGAAGCTTTCTTT. It codes for CASSRQGYTEAFF. The rearrangement uses TRBV6-2 or TRBV6-3 and TRBJ1-1; TRBD1 matches at 8 bases. V shed 5 bases and J 3 bases; nucleotides not matched to a gene: 2. The CDR3 totals 13 residues. The germline gives CDR1 MNHEY, CDR2 SVGEGT.

V and J are TRBV7-9 and TRBJ2-7; TRBD1 might be the D (6 bases). V lost 1 base and J 3 bases, leaving 16 bases between the germline ends. Germline V gene sequence: CDR1 SEHNR, CDR2 FQNEAQ (reference sequence). The CDR3 loop spans 16 amino acids. As DNA, the CDR3 is TGTGCCAGCAGCTTAGTCTACAGGGAATATGACTACGAGCAGTACTTC. It translates to CASSLVYREYDYEQYF.

This clonotype was observed many times. The chain combines TRBV12-5 with TRBJ2-3; D gene ambiguous. The germline V gene encodes CDR1 LGHNT and CDR2 FRNRAP. The V end was cut by 4 bases, the J end by 0 bases, with 14 bases between. CDR3 length equals 16 residues. CDR3 region: CASGSPDGTSTDTQYF. The CDR3 region has the DNA TGTGCTAGTGGTTCGCCGGACGGTACTAGCACAGATACGCAGTATTTT.

The chain employs TRBV19 and TRBJ1-1; no clear D. Germline CDR1 is LNHDA and CDR2 is SQIVND (reference sequence). With 7 bases removed from V and 6 bases from J, the gap between germline ends came to 12 bases. CDR3 length equals 12 residues. The CDR3 nucleotides read TGTGCCAGTAACTGGGGTTTCGCTGAAGCTTTCTTT. It translates to CASNWGFAEAFF.

This clonotype was picked up many times. V and J are TRBV20-1 and TRBJ1-1, with D hard to call. The V and J ends lost 1 base and 0 bases respectively, with 15 bases between them. There are 16 residues in the CDR3. Per the germline V gene, CDR1 is DFQATT and CDR2 is SNEGSKA (reference sequence). In DNA, the CDR3 is TGCAGTGCTAGAGCGCCCCCACAAAGCATGAACACTGAAGCTTTCTTT. It codes for CSARAPPQSMNTEAFF.

This clonotype was seen repeatedly, ten times or more. The V and J genes are TRBV4-1 and TRBJ1-1; 9 bases fit TRBD1. The CDR3 sequence is 14 residues long. Looked up from germline, CDR1 is MGHRA and CDR2 is YSYEKL. With V trimmed by 1 base and J by 4 bases, 1 base remained unmatched. The CDR3: CASSQADRGTEAFF. The CDR3 bases are TGCGCCAGCAGCCAAGCGGACAGGGGCACTGAAGCTTTCTTT.

A note on this clonotype: The conserved closing phenylalanine or tryptophan is absent in this CDR3, likely reflecting a read error. It is unclear where the CDR3 begins or ends on the DNA, so no DNA is shown, and the CDR3 is as TCRdb lists it. The chain links TRBV7-2 to TRBJ2-1; the table names TRBD1, a call not compared with the DNA. Termini included, the CDR3 measures 8 amino acids. The germline V gene encodes CDR1 SGHTA and CDR2 FQGNSA. This chain's CDR3 is CASSLESG.

The rearrangement joins TRBV20-1 to TRBJ2-3; D unresolved. Deletions cut 4 bases from V and 4 bases from J, with 18 bases between. Germline V gene sequence: CDR1 DFQATT, CDR2 SNEGSKA (reference sequence). CDR3 size: 15 residues. Here the CDR3 reads CSATPNFGLADTQYF. The CDR3 coding sequence is TGCAGTGCTACGCCAAACTTTGGATTGGCAGATACGCAGTATTTT.

This clonotype was recorded a few times. The J gene is TRBJ2-3, the V gene TRBV29-1, with TRBD1 identical over 8 bases. The J call may not be correct, given that the DNA end is closer to TRBJ2-5. In germline, CDR1 is SQVTM, CDR2 ANQGSEA. The CDR3 extends over 13 amino acids. The CDR3 DNA sequence: TGCAGCTTATCGGCAGGGGGCCGGGAGACCCAGTACTTC. Translating gives CSLSAGGRETQYF.

At least ten counts were recorded for this clonotype. The V call is TRBV12-3 or TRBV12-4, the J call TRBJ1-3; D is uncertain. V lost 6 bases and J 4 bases, leaving 13 bases between the germline ends. The CDR3 covers 14 residues. This CDR3 is CASRFAIMGNTIYF. The CDR3 region has the DNA TGTGCCAGCAGGTTCGCGATTATGGGAAACACCATATATTTT.

This clonotype occurred many times. V and J are TRBV2 and TRBJ1-1; D is ambiguous. Trimming pared 7 bases from V and 5 bases from J, leaving 17 bases between. CDR3 length: 14 residues. Germline loops: CDR1 SNHLY, CDR2 FYNNEI. The CDR3, as DNA: TGTGCCAGCAAAGGAAACACGTGGGGAACTGAAGCTTTCTTT. It translates to CASKGNTWGTEAFF.

At least ten counts were recorded for this clonotype. V is TRBV12-3 or TRBV12-4 and J is TRBJ1-6, with a weak D call TRBD1 (6 bases). This CDR3 is built from 12 residues. Trimming stripped 7 bases from V and 10 bases from J, with 11 bases between. The CDR3 protein is CASTLQGSPLHF. CDR3 sequence (DNA): TGTGCCAGCACTCTACAGGGATCACCCCTCCACTTT.

This clonotype was seen only once. The chain recombines TRBV27 with TRBJ1-5, with unresolved D. V was cut by 3 bases and J by 3 bases, with 12 bases left in between. Germline loops: CDR1 MNHEY, CDR2 SMNVEV (reference sequence). The CDR3 spans 15 residues. CDR3 bases: TGTGCCAGCAGTTTTTCTCCAGGAACCAATCAGCCCCAGCATTTT. This sequence encodes CASSFSPGTNQPQHF.

This clonotype was seen many times. The rearrangement joins TRBV28 to TRBJ1-1; possibly TRBD1 for D (5 bases). Trimming cost V 5 bases and J 12 bases, with 13 bases left between them. Germline-derived CDR1 and CDR2 are MDHEN and SYDVKM. CDR3 length: 11 amino acids. The CDR3 DNA reads TGTGCCAGCAGTAGCAGGGTAAAAACTTTCTTT. It codes for CASSSRVKTFF.

This clonotype was seen many times. The rearrangement joins TRBV11-2 to TRBJ2-7, with 9 bases fitting TRBD1. CDR1 is SGHAT and CDR2 is FQNNGV in the germline V gene. The CDR3 loop spans 13 amino acids. Losses at the gene ends were 5 bases for V and 6 bases for J; bases not matched to a gene: 5. In nucleotides, the CDR3 is TGTGCCAGCAGCCTGGACAGGGGCTCCGAGCAGTACTTC. Its translation: CASSLDRGSEQYF.

There are many counts of this clonotype. V is TRBV20-1 and J is TRBJ2-7; 7 bases agree with TRBD1. J lost 3 bases, V lost 6 bases, and 8 bases had no gene match. The germline gives CDR1 DFQATT, CDR2 SNEGSKA (reference sequence). CDR3 length: 13 residues. CDR3 region: CSAGPGQNYEQYF. The DNA for the CDR3 is TGCAGTGCGGGGCCGGGACAGAACTACGAGCAGTACTTC.

V gene TRBV5-4 combines with J gene TRBJ2-3, with TRBD2 matching over 10 bases. The CDR3 length is 16 residues. Germline CDR1 is SGHNT and CDR2 is YYREEE (reference sequence). Losses at the gene ends were 5 bases for V and 4 bases for J; bases not matched to a gene: 10. The CDR3 here is CASSPDSGRSPDTQYF. CDR3 coding DNA: TGTGCCAGCAGTCCGGATAGCGGGAGGTCCCCAGATACGCAGTATTTT.

This clonotype has only a few counts. The rearrangement uses TRBV4-2 and TRBJ1-4, with D perhaps TRBD1 (5 bases). In germline, CDR1 is LGHNA, CDR2 YNFKEQ. This CDR3 has 16 residues. Trimming removed 4 bases from V and 1 base from J, with 13 bases in between. As DNA, the CDR3 is TGTGCCAGCAGCCCTCAGAGGGGAATAACTAATGAAAAACTGTTTTTT. Residues: CASSPQRGITNEKLFF.

This clonotype was observed at least ten times. This chain joins TRBV4-2 and TRBJ2-1, with TRBD2 as a possible D gene (6 bases). Per germline, CDR1 LGHNA and CDR2 YNFKEQ. The CDR3 sequence is 13 residues long. V was cut by 6 bases and J by 6 bases, with 12 bases left in between. In DNA, the CDR3 is TGTGCCAGCAGGTGGGCGCGGGGCAATGAGCAGTTCTTC. Translation: CASRWARGNEQFF.

The sample holds many counts of this clonotype. This chain joins TRBV9 and TRBJ1-2, with D possibly TRBD1 on 5 matching bases. The CDR3 covers 16 residues. CDR1 is SGDLS, CDR2 YYNGEE, per germline. V lost 4 bases and J lost 1, with 17 bases in between. The chain's CDR3 is CASSLRPGQLNYGYTF. CDR3 nucleotides: TGTGCCAGCAGCTTACGTCCCGGACAACTTAACTATGGCTACACCTTC.

This clonotype was seen repeatedly, ten times or more. V gene TRBV11-2 combines with J gene TRBJ2-1; TRBD2 aligns across 12 bases. The CDR3 loop spans 16 amino acids. Germline V gene data show CDR1 as SGHAT and CDR2 as FQNNGV. V trimming: 7 bases; J trimming: 2 bases; junction bases outside the gene matches: 6. CDR3 residues: CASTPSGRAPYNEQFF. CDR3 nucleotide sequence: TGTGCCAGCACCCCTAGCGGGAGGGCCCCCTACAATGAGCAGTTCTTC.